This T cell receptor (beta chain) emerged from a study of T cells after yellow fever vaccination. Study outcomes and limitations: In post-booster samples, most primary-vaccination clones reappeared (just under 98% CD4, 70% to 90% CD8).

The CDR3 totals 13 residues. Trimming removed 3 bases from V and 2 bases from J, with 5 bases in between. CDR1 is KGHSH and CDR2 is LQKENI in the germline V gene. Via MiXCR, TCRdb re-called the 5' RACE reads, giving one row per CDR3 protein. The table includes a few hundred thousand distinct CDR3 sequences, under 15% detected once. This clonotype was counted a few times. Its antigen is currently unknown. The TCR comes from a man in his late teens or twenties who received the YFV17D yellow fever vaccine. Source: CD4+ T cells sorted from PBMCs, taken 15 days after the yellow fever booster vaccination. The chain uses TRBV18 and TRBJ1-3; D is unresolved. CDR3 nucleotide sequence: TGTGCCAGCTCACCTGGGACTGGAAACACCATATATTTT. This encodes CASSPGTGNTIYF.